This record looks at one T cell receptor (beta chain) sequence and its context. Unmatched junction bases numbered 11, after V lost 7 bases and J lost 8 bases. The CDR3 length is 14 residues. These data are taken from a study of identical twins. TCRdb analysed the 5' RACE reads with MiXCR anew, one entry per CDR3 protein. The table records some 730,000 distinct CDR3 sequences, approximately 18% of them present only once. The sample was also linked to a second study, of T cells expressing NK-cell markers.

The source of this sequence is a woman in her late teens or twenties in good health. Input material: PBMCs. The rearrangement joins TRBV12-3 or TRBV12-4 to TRBJ2-1, with 7 bases matching TRBD2. The CDR3 loop is CASTWGGGSDEQFF. CDR3 sequence (DNA): TGTGCCAGCACCTGGGGCGGGGGTAGCGATGAGCAGTTCTTC.